This passage covers 8 T cell receptor beta chains from one sample sequenced in a study of post-analysis software for immune sequencing data. Presence of unique molecular identifiers characterized the TCR beta cDNA libraries. TCRdb reprocessed the PCR reads via MiXCR and lists one record per CDR3 protein. The sample records approximately 730,000 distinct CDR3 sequences, around 46% being singletons. No antigen has been assigned to these receptors. Study-level points and caveats: TRBV5-6, TRBV5-1 and TRBV20-1 belonged to a set of five TRBV segments that were more frequent in patients than controls.

The sequencing sample was made of blood. Receptors were obtained from a girl aged 10 to 17 with multiple sclerosis.

V gene TRBV7-8 combines with J gene TRBJ2-1; TRBD2 aligns across 9 bases. The CDR3 has 18 residues. Germline CDR1 is SGHVS and CDR2 is FQNEAQ. V gave up 4 bases and J gave up 0 bases; unmatched junction bases: 10. The CDR3 protein is CASSSGTSRFRSYNEQFF. In nucleotides, the CDR3 is TGTGCCAGCAGCTCCGGGACTAGCAGGTTCCGCTCCTACAATGAGCAGTTCTTC.

The CDR3 loop reads CSATKGLAGNYNEQFF. CDR3 DNA sequence: TGCAGTGCTACCAAAGGACTAGCGGGGAACTACAATGAGCAGTTCTTC. This chain uses TRBV20-1 with TRBJ2-1, with 12 bases identical to TRBD2. Germline assignment: CDR1 DFQATT and CDR2 SNEGSKA (reference sequence). The V gene end was trimmed by 4 bases and the J gene end by 3 bases; junction bases not matched to a gene: 7. The CDR3 length is 16 residues.

V and J are TRBV5-6 and TRBJ2-3; the D call may be TRBD1 or TRBD2 (5 bases each). The CDR3 is made up of 17 amino acids. Per the germline V gene, CDR1 is SGHDT and CDR2 is YYEEEE. The germline V and J ends were trimmed by 4 bases and 5 bases, with 23 bases remaining between them. The CDR3 loop is CASSAFEGPRAVDTQYF. The CDR3 DNA sequence: TGTGCCAGCAGCGCGTTTGAGGGGCCTAGGGCGGTAGATACGCAGTATTTT.

This clonotype was counted a single time. The chain employs TRBV7-9 and TRBJ2-5; 7 nucleotides agree with TRBD1. Germline loops: CDR1 SEHNR, CDR2 FQNEAQ (reference sequence). This CDR3 has 15 amino acids. V shed 3 bases, J shed 2 bases, and the junction held 6 bases outside the gene matches. The CDR3 bases are TGTGCCAGCAGCTTCCCCGGGACAGTACAAGAGACCCAGTACTTC. It encodes CASSFPGTVQETQYF. The full variable domain, completed using reference TRBV7-9 and TRBJ2-5, is DTGVSQNPRHKITKRGQNVTFRCDPISEHNRLYWYRQTLGQGPEFLTYFQNEAQLEKSRLLSDRFSAERPKGSFSTLEIQRTEQGDSAMYLCASSFPGTVQETQYFGPGTRLLVL.

The chain is built from TRBV4-1 and TRBJ1-6; D gene uncertain. This CDR3 spans 17 amino acids. CDR1 MGHRA and CDR2 YSYEKL come from the germline V gene. Trimming stripped 0 bases from V and 0 bases from J, with 9 bases between. Here the CDR3 reads CASSQEAVSSYNSPLHF. The CDR3 nucleotides are TGCGCCAGCAGCCAAGAGGCAGTGAGCTCCTATAATTCACCCCTCCACTTT.

The V gene is TRBV5-1, the J gene TRBJ2-7, with D possibly matching TRBD1 (6 bases). CDR3 length: 15 amino acids. V gave up 0 bases and J gave up 0 bases, with 10 bases separating them. Germline CDR1 is SGHRS and CDR2 is YFSETQ. The CDR3 spells CASSLGPGDSYEQYF. CDR3 DNA sequence: TGCGCCAGCAGCTTGGGCCCAGGGGACTCCTACGAGCAGTACTTC.

This clonotype was observed a few times. Relative to the germline gene, one junction end is altered; a read error may explain this. The chain's CDR3 is CSGESGDGPYGYTF. As DNA, the CDR3 is TGCAGCGGTGAAAGCGGCGACGGACCCTATGGCTACACCTTC. The J gene is TRBJ1-2, the V gene TRBV29-1; D unresolved. The germline CDR1 and CDR2 sequences are SQVTM and ANQGSEA. CDR3 size: 14 residues.

The chain recombines TRBV6-5 with TRBJ2-1; D not resolved. V gave up 2 bases and J gave up 0 bases, with 8 bases separating them. CDR3 length: 15 amino acids. The germline CDR1 and CDR2 sequences are MNHEY and SVGAGI. CDR3 coding DNA: TGTGCCAGCAGTTACGGACGGCTCTCCTACAATGAGCAGTTCTTC. Protein product: CASSYGRLSYNEQFF.